The 14 T cell receptor beta chains listed next were all sequenced from one sample in a study of CD8 T cells in ankylosing spondylitis. TCRdb reanalysed the 5' RACE reads using MiXCR and keeps one entry per CDR3 protein. The sample has around 430,000 distinct CDR3 sequences, more than 15% seen once. Whole-study results and caveats: Seemingly distinctive of ankylosing spondylitis blood was a TCR beta motif formed by eight highly homologous variants.

Antigens of these TCRs are unknown. The specimen sequenced was blood, either unsorted or a sorted T cell fraction (not recorded which). All receptors derive from a male donor with ankylosing spondylitis.

The rearrangement uses TRBV20-1 and TRBJ2-7; 8 bases match TRBD1. The CDR3 length is 12 residues. V dropped 4 bases and J dropped 6; count of bases not matched to a gene: 5. Germline assignment: CDR1 DFQATT and CDR2 SNEGSKA (reference sequence). The CDR3 spells CSATDRVGEQYF. The CDR3, as DNA: TGCAGTGCTACGGACAGGGTCGGCGAGCAGTACTTC.

This clonotype was picked up many times. The chain has TRBV18 and TRBJ2-2, with D unresolved. The germline V gene encodes CDR1 KGHSH and CDR2 LQKENI. Trimming stripped 3 bases from V and 4 bases from J, with 6 bases between. The length of the CDR3 is 13 residues. The CDR3 DNA is TGTGCCAGCTCACCCACCAGCACCGGGGAGCTGTTTTTT. Its translation: CASSPTSTGELFF.

The chain employs TRBV4-2 and TRBJ2-5; possibly TRBD2 for D (7 bases). The CDR3 consists of 15 residues. Deletions cut 5 bases from V and 3 bases from J, with 16 bases between. Germline CDR1 LGHNA, CDR2 YNFKEQ. CDR3 DNA: TGTGCCAGCAGCAACAAGGGGGGGACGGAAGAGACCCAGTACTTC. Protein sequence: CASSNKGGTEETQYF.

There are a few counts of this clonotype. V and J are TRBV7-9 and TRBJ1-1; D uncertain. The CDR3 has 13 amino acids. Trimming removed 3 bases from V and 3 bases from J, with 8 bases in between. Germline V gene sequence: CDR1 SEHNR, CDR2 FQNEAQ (reference sequence). The DNA of the CDR3 is TGTGCCAGCAGCTTTGAAACCGACACTGAAGCTTTCTTT. Translation gives CASSFETDTEAFF. Combining the CDR3 with reference TRBV7-9 and TRBJ1-1 gives the whole variable domain DTGVSQNPRHKITKRGQNVTFRCDPISEHNRLYWYRQTLGQGPEFLTYFQNEAQLEKSRLLSDRFSAERPKGSFSTLEIQRTEQGDSAMYLCASSFETDTEAFFGQGTRLTVV.

This sequence joins TRBV10-3 and TRBJ2-3; 10 bases agree with TRBD1. After removal of 4 bases from V and 1 base from J, the junction contained 2 bases not matched to a gene. The CDR3 sequence is 15 residues long. Germline CDR1 ENHRY, CDR2 SYGVKD. The CDR3 DNA reads as TGTGCCATCAGTGCCGGGACAGGGGGCACAGATACGCAGTATTTT. This gives the protein CAISAGTGGTDTQYF.

There are a few counts of this clonotype. V is TRBV30 and J is TRBJ1-1, with D uncertain. Germline CDR1 and CDR2: GTSNPN and SVGIG (reference sequence). The CDR3 has 11 residues. Trimming removed 3 bases at V and 6 bases at J, with 8 bases between. The DNA of the CDR3 is TGTGCCTGGAGAAGGGTTGCTGAAGCTTTCTTT. Encoded protein: CAWRRVAEAFF.

The chain joins TRBV6-2 or TRBV6-3 to TRBJ1-1; no clear D. The CDR3 is 14 amino acids. The germline gives CDR1 MNHEY, CDR2 SVGEGT. The germline V and J ends were trimmed by 5 bases and 1 base, with 11 bases remaining between them. The CDR3 coding sequence is TGTGCCAGCAGTCCATCGGTGAGGAACACTGAAGCTTTCTTT. Translating it yields CASSPSVRNTEAFF.

The V call is TRBV3-1, the J call TRBJ2-7, with D perhaps TRBD1 or TRBD2 (5 bases each). Trimming left V 2 bases short and J 0 bases short, with 11 bases between. Germline assignment: CDR1 LGHDT and CDR2 YNNKEL (reference sequence). The CDR3 spans 15 residues. CDR3 sequence: CASSQSPGRSYEQYF. The CDR3 region has the DNA TGTGCCAGCAGCCAATCACCGGGGCGCTCCTACGAGCAGTACTTC.

This clonotype was found a few times. This sequence joins TRBV29-1 and TRBJ2-1; 8 bases align to TRBD2. J was trimmed by 4 bases and V by 7 bases; bases with no gene match: 3. Looked up from germline, CDR1 is SQVTM and CDR2 is ANQGSEA. There are 12 residues in the CDR3. In DNA, the CDR3 is TGCAGCGCCGGCGGGGGGTACAATGAGCAGTTCTTC. Translated, it gives CSAGGGYNEQFF.

J is TRBJ2-7 and V is TRBV6-1; 11 bases align to TRBD2. Per germline, CDR1 MNHNS and CDR2 SASEGT. J gave up 0 bases and V 6 bases, and 7 bases lay outside the gene matches. This CDR3 spans 16 amino acids. The CDR3 DNA sequence: TGTGCCAGCAGCCTTAGCGGGGGGGCTTACTCCTACGAGCAGTACTTC. It encodes CASSLSGGAYSYEQYF.

This clonotype was detected only a few times. The chain joins TRBV3-1 to TRBJ2-1, with 8 positions matching TRBD1. The ends lost 2 bases at V and 5 bases at J; junction bases unmatched: 5. Per the germline V gene, CDR1 is LGHDT and CDR2 is YNNKEL (reference sequence). The CDR3 contains 15 residues. CDR3 residues: CASSQTGGFDNEQFF. The CDR3 region has the DNA TGTGCCAGCAGCCAAACAGGGGGGTTCGACAATGAGCAGTTCTTC.

This clonotype has just a few counts. The V gene is TRBV7-3, the J gene TRBJ1-1; D perhaps matches TRBD1 (6 bases). Germline CDR1 SGHTA, CDR2 FQGTGA. Trimming took off 2 bases at V and 2 bases at J, with 9 bases between the two ends. This CDR3 has 14 residues. CDR3 amino acids: CASSLGGENTEAFF. Here the CDR3 DNA reads TGTGCCAGCAGCTTAGGGGGCGAAAACACTGAAGCTTTCTTT.

A few counts support this clonotype. The chain recombines TRBV10-3 with TRBJ2-1, with D possibly TRBD2 on 5 matching bases. Germline values: CDR1 ENHRY, CDR2 SYGVKD. The CDR3 covers 13 residues. The V end lost 4 bases, the J end lost 4 bases, and 8 bases lay between the germline ends. In DNA, the CDR3 is TGTGCCATCAGTGGGAGCGGTTACAATGAGCAGTTCTTC. Encoded protein: CAISGSGYNEQFF.

The rearrangement uses TRBV7-9 and TRBJ1-6; D uncertain. V dropped 1 base and J dropped 5 bases, with 6 bases sitting between them. This CDR3 comprises 14 residues. Germline CDR1 and CDR2: SEHNR and FQNEAQ (reference sequence). The CDR3: CASSLEVDNSPLHF. The DNA of the CDR3 is TGTGCCAGCAGCTTAGAGGTCGATAATTCACCCCTCCACTTT. The full variable domain, completed using reference TRBV7-9 and TRBJ1-6, is DTGVSQNPRHKITKRGQNVTFRCDPISEHNRLYWYRQTLGQGPEFLTYFQNEAQLEKSRLLSDRFSAERPKGSFSTLEIQRTEQGDSAMYLCASSLEVDNSPLHFGNGTRLTVT.